These 21 T cell receptor beta chains share one sample of origin, sequenced in a study of blood T cells in healthy people across ages. The authors ran a second PCR of about 6 to 12 cycles using a sample-barcoded 5' primer and a J-beta primer mix. TCRdb reprocessed the 5' RACE reads with MiXCR, giving one entry per CDR3 protein. This table has approximately 810,000 distinct CDR3 sequences, more than 25% appearing once. Sequencing was done on a sample of blood. These receptors originate from a woman over 75 in good health.

For this clonotype: Sequence at one end of the junction differs from germline and may be a read error. The chain uses TRBV7-2 and TRBJ1-4, with TRBD1 identical over 10 bases. CDR1 SGHTA and CDR2 FQGNSA come from the germline V gene. CDR3 length: 15 amino acids. The CDR3 nucleotides read TGTGCCGGCAGCAAGGGACAGGGGAGAAATGAAAAACTGTTTTTT. Amino acids: CAGSKGQGRNEKLFF.

This clonotype was seen a handful of times. The V call is TRBV24-1, the J call TRBJ1-5; 7 bases are a match to TRBD1. This CDR3 has 15 residues. The junction had 9 bases not matched to a gene; V was cut back by 4 bases and J by 7 bases. CDR1 and CDR2 (germline): KGHDR, SFDVKD. CDR3 region: CATSDSTGSSQPQHF. The CDR3 region has the DNA TGTGCCACCAGTGACTCGACAGGGTCTAGCCAGCCCCAGCATTTT.

There are a few counts of this clonotype. This chain uses TRBV7-8 with TRBJ2-5; TRBD2 agrees at 13 bases. The CDR3 has 18 residues. Looked up from germline, CDR1 is SGHVS and CDR2 is FQNEAQ. V lost 3 bases and J lost 0; bases outside the gene matches: 7. CDR3 in amino acids: CASSFRLAGGLYQETQYF. CDR3 coding DNA: TGTGCCAGCAGCTTCAGACTAGCGGGGGGCCTGTACCAAGAGACCCAGTACTTC.

There are many counts of this clonotype. The chain carries TRBV13 and TRBJ2-1; possible D gene TRBD1, 6 bases. The CDR3 sequence is 17 residues long. Germline V lookup: CDR1 PRHDT, CDR2 FYEKMQ (reference sequence). Trimming shortened V by 2 bases and J by 6 bases, and 20 bases separated the two germline ends. The CDR3 spells CASSLIGPGVSGNEQFF. Written as DNA, the CDR3 is TGTGCCAGCAGCTTAATCGGACCAGGGGTTTCTGGCAATGAGCAGTTCTTC. The whole variable domain, filled in from reference TRBV13 and TRBJ2-1, reads AAGVIQSPRHLIKEKRETATLKCYPIPRHDTVYWYQQGPGQDPQFLISFYEKMQSDKGSIPDRFSAQQFSDYHSELNMSSLELGDSALYFCASSLIGPGVSGNEQFFGPGTRLTVL.

There are many counts of this clonotype. The chain uses TRBV7-2 and TRBJ2-5, with a weak D call TRBD1 (5 bases). The germline CDR1 and CDR2 sequences are SGHTA and FQGNSA. This CDR3 is built from 15 residues. Trimming shortened V by 2 bases and J by 2 bases, and 12 bases separated the two germline ends. CDR3 DNA sequence: TGTGCCAGCAGCTTACTTTGGGGCCAACAAGAGACCCAGTACTTC. Protein product: CASSLLWGQQETQYF.

This clonotype was found many times. This chain uses TRBV7-9 with TRBJ2-5, with a possible D match to TRBD2 (6 bases). Germline CDR1 and CDR2: SEHNR and FQNEAQ (reference sequence). The length of the CDR3 is 14 residues. The V end was cut by 5 bases, the J end by 5 bases, with 15 bases between. This chain's CDR3 is CASSATSTSETQYF. The CDR3 nucleotides are TGTGCCAGCAGCGCGACTAGTACCTCCGAGACCCAGTACTTC.

In regard to this clonotype: A much larger clone differs from this one at a single base, so this may be a read error. This chain uses TRBV9 with TRBJ2-1, with 14 bases aligning to TRBD2. The CDR3 runs to 19 residues. Germline trimming cut 1 base from V and 13 bases from J; bases unmatched to any gene: 19. Germline loops: CDR1 SGDLS, CDR2 YYNGEE. Here the CDR3 DNA reads TGTGCCAGCAGCGTATCCAAGACTAGCGGGGGGGCCGTAGGAGAGACCCAGTTCTTC. It specifies CASSVSKTSGGAVGETQFF.

Regarding this clonotype: One base away lies a much larger clone, so this may be a sequencing read error. The chain employs TRBV10-2 and TRBJ2-5; TRBD2 matches at 14 bases. The trim removed 11 bases at V and 11 bases at J, leaving 10 bases unmatched. CDR3 size: 13 residues. CDR1 and CDR2 from the germline V gene are WSHSY and SAAADI. The CDR3 region is CALGTSGGNEQYF. The CDR3 coding sequence is TGCGCCCTCGGGACTAGCGGGGGAAATGAGCAGTACTTC.

This clonotype was recorded at least ten times. The chain combines TRBV20-1 with TRBJ2-3; D gene unclear. CDR1 and CDR2 (germline): DFQATT, SNEGSKA (reference sequence). This CDR3 has 13 amino acids. V was clipped by 0 bases and J by 8 bases, with 12 bases between them. This CDR3 is CSARESWAVTQYF. The CDR3 DNA sequence: TGCAGTGCTAGAGAGTCGTGGGCGGTTACGCAGTATTTT.

Comments on this clonotype: This may arise from a read error, as a much more abundant clone is one base away. The rearrangement joins TRBV14 to TRBJ2-1, with D perhaps given as TRBD1 or TRBD2 (5 bases each). The J call may not be correct, given that the DNA end is closer to TRBJ2-7. The germline gives CDR1 SGHDN, CDR2 FVKESK. The CDR3 has 15 residues. The CDR3 protein is CASSRGRHSYNEQYF. The CDR3 region has the DNA TGTGCCAGCAGCCGGGGACGACATTCCTACAATGAGCAGTACTTC.

The chain combines TRBV12-1 with TRBJ1-6; the table's D call, TRBD1, has no DNA check behind it. TRBV12-1 is labeled a pseudogene. The CDR3 covers 16 residues. CDR3 nucleotides: TGTGCCAGCAGCCTGAGGGCTGGCGCCCGGGATTCACCCCTCCACTTT. Its translation is CASSLRAGARDSPLHF.

In its sample, this clonotype was seen a few times. This sequence joins TRBV4-3 and TRBJ2-3; TRBD2 agrees at 12 bases. Germline V lookup: CDR1 LGHNA, CDR2 YSLEER. CDR3 length: 19 amino acids. V shed 4 bases and J 3 bases; nucleotides not matched to a gene: 14. DNA for the CDR3: TGCGCCAGCAGCCGCGGGCTAGCGGGGGGGCCGAGGGTGACAGATACGCAGTATTTT. It is translated as CASSRGLAGGPRVTDTQYF.

CDR3 coding DNA: TGTGCCAGCAGCTGGGGCTCTCTAGACGAGCAGTACTTC. This gives the protein CASSWGSLDEQYF. The rearrangement joins TRBV7-9 to TRBJ2-7; D is possibly TRBD1 (5 bases). The CDR3 spans 13 residues. From germline, CDR1 is SEHNR and CDR2 FQNEAQ (reference sequence). V gave up 4 bases and J gave up 5 bases, with 12 bases separating them.

This clonotype was seen at least ten times. The chain employs TRBV7-6 and TRBJ2-1; D may match TRBD1 or TRBD2 (6 bases each). V shed 6 bases and J shed 15 bases, with 21 bases lying between them. This CDR3 contains 13 residues. Germline V gene data show CDR1 as SGHVS and CDR2 as FNYEAQ. The CDR3 protein is CASSPGPLGGTFF. As DNA, the CDR3 is TGTGCCAGCAGTCCGGGGCCCCTAGGGGGGACGTTCTTC.

This clonotype appeared many times. The rearrangement joins TRBV3-1 to TRBJ2-3, with D possibly being TRBD2 (7 bases). Trimming cost V 0 bases and J 14 bases, with 15 bases left between them. The CDR3 is 13 residues long. CDR1 is LGHDT and CDR2 is YNNKEL in the germline V gene (reference sequence). Here the CDR3 reads CASSQEGGGLPYF. The CDR3 nucleotides read TGTGCCAGCAGCCAAGAAGGGGGGGGTCTACCGTATTTT.

This clonotype has just a few counts. At one end, the junction sequence differs from germline, possibly due to a read error. The CDR3 nucleotides are TGTGCCAGCAGTTTCGGCAGACTTAGCACAGATACGGAGTATTTT. Translating it yields CASSFGRLSTDTEYF. The chain links TRBV12-3 or TRBV12-4 to TRBJ2-3; D is unresolved. CDR3 length equals 15 residues.

This clonotype was counted a few times. The rearrangement joins TRBV20-1 to TRBJ1-6; D is unclear. The CDR3 consists of 14 residues. The ends were cut back, 1 base at V and 8 bases at J, with 12 bases in the middle. Germline CDR1 reads DFQATT; CDR2 reads SNEGSKA (reference sequence). CDR3 sequence: CSARATAEDSPLHF. The DNA of the CDR3 is TGCAGTGCTAGAGCAACGGCTGAAGATTCACCCCTCCACTTT.

As regards this clonotype: A much bigger clone sits one base away, suggesting this may be a read error. This sequence joins TRBV7-9 and TRBJ2-3, with D possibly TRBD2 on 6 matching bases. V gave up 2 bases and J gave up 4 bases, with 16 bases separating them. Germline V gene lookup returns CDR1 SEHNR and CDR2 FQNEAQ (reference sequence). The CDR3 is made up of 16 amino acids. CDR3 DNA: TGTGCCAGCAGCTTAACCGGGGGTCGCGGGGCAGATACGCAGTATTTT. Translation: CASSLTGGRGADTQYF.

For this clonotype: Being one base from a much bigger clone, this may be a read error. The chain joins TRBV5-6 to TRBJ1-6; 7 nucleotides agree with TRBD1. The CDR3 totals 17 residues. Germline CDR1 is SGHDT and CDR2 is YYEEEE. The CDR3 loop reads CASINRGGGGSMSPRHF. The CDR3 bases are TGTGCCAGCATCAACAGGGGTGGAGGCGGATCGATGTCACCCCGCCACTTT.

As for this clonotype: Given a much more abundant clone one base away, this may be a read error. V usage is TRBV29-1 and J usage is TRBJ1-1, with TRBD1 as a possible D gene (6 bases). CDR3 length: 13 amino acids. Trimming cost V 4 bases and J 0 bases, with 9 bases left between them. The V gene's germline CDR1 is SQVTM and CDR2 ANQGSEA. The CDR3 spells CSVGQELNTEAFF. As DNA, the CDR3 is TGCAGCGTTGGACAGGAGTTGAACACTGAAGCTTTCTTT.

Worth noting for this clonotype: One junction end disagrees with the germline gene, perhaps due to a read error. This chain links TRBV27 with TRBJ2-6; possibly TRBD1 for D (6 bases). Germline V lookup: CDR1 MNHEY, CDR2 SMNVEV (reference sequence). The CDR3 spans 14 residues. The CDR3 DNA is TGTGCCAGCAGGCCAGGGGCTGGGGCCAACGTCCCGACTTTC. It codes for CASRPGAGANVPTF.